Each of the 3 T cell receptor beta chains below was sequenced from the same sample in a study of early T cells in non-severe SARS-CoV-2 infection. MiXCR was run by TCRdb on the 5' RACE reads, yielding one entry per CDR3 protein. Of about 60,000 distinct CDR3 sequences in the sample, roughly 5.5% were seen once. Sequenced: whole blood. The receptors come from an adult who was a healthcare worker with PCR-confirmed SARS-CoV-2 infection or an uninfected control (not recorded which).

This clonotype was detected a few times. This chain joins TRBV6-5 and TRBJ1-5; D is unresolved. Trimming pared 0 bases from V and 6 bases from J, leaving 9 bases between. CDR3 length equals 14 residues. The germline CDR1 and CDR2 sequences are MNHEY and SVGAGI. CDR3 sequence reads: CASSYSGFRQPQHF. The CDR3 DNA sequence: TGTGCCAGCAGTTACTCGGGGTTCCGTCAGCCCCAGCATTTT.

A few counts support this clonotype. The genes are TRBV7-9 and TRBJ2-5, with D perhaps matching TRBD1 (5 bases). CDR1 SEHNR and CDR2 FQNEAQ come from the germline V gene (reference sequence). V was clipped by 3 bases and J by 4 bases, with 12 bases between them. The CDR3 runs to 14 residues. Written as DNA, the CDR3 is TGTGCCAGCAGCTTCTTAGTGCAGGGAGAGACCCAGTACTTC. Translated, it gives CASSFLVQGETQYF.

This clonotype has ten or more counts. V gene TRBV7-3 combines with J gene TRBJ1-1, with D perhaps TRBD1 (5 bases). Germline V gene data show CDR1 as SGHTA and CDR2 as FQGTGA. The V and J ends lost 1 base and 0 bases respectively, with 6 bases between them. This CDR3 is built from 14 residues. The CDR3 protein is CASSLNRLNTEAFF. In DNA, the CDR3 is TGTGCCAGCAGCTTAAACAGGTTGAACACTGAAGCTTTCTTT.